The rows below give T cell receptor beta chains drawn from one sample of a study of T-cell memory formation after mild COVID-19. TCRdb reprocessed the 5' RACE reads with MiXCR, giving one entry per CDR3 protein. The table has 550,000 to 600,000 distinct CDR3 sequences, about a fifth seen once. Sequenced: PBMCs or a T cell subset sorted from them (not recorded which). These TCRs come from an adult woman who had mild COVID-19 (a few samples of this study predate the infection). Cell type and time point are not known. CDR3s include the opening cysteine and the closing phenylalanine or tryptophan. Fields, in order: D gene, J gene, V gene, clone size, CDR3 protein, CDR3 DNA. The D gene is left open where the match is weak. Size values are once, few and many counts, or a class for expanded clones, and some rows have none.

>-|TRBJ2-3|TRBV7-9|few
CASKGVSTDTQYF
TGTGCCAGCAAGGGGGTTAGCACAGATACGCAGTATTTT
>TRBD2|TRBJ2-5|TRBV20-1|-
CSATSGGWQETQYF
TGCAGTGCCACTAGCGGGGGCTGGCAAGAGACCCAGTACTTC
>-|TRBJ2-7|TRBV5-1|-
CASSLGTSPSYEQYF
TGCGCCAGCAGCTTAGGGACTTCTCCCTCCTACGAGCAGTACTTC
>TRBD1|TRBJ1-1|TRBV7-3|few
CASSLQGATGTEAFF
TGTGCCAGCAGCTTACAGGGGGCGACTGGCACTGAAGCTTTCTTT
>TRBD2|TRBJ2-1|TRBV29-1|few
CSVLAGAYNEQFF
TGCAGCGTTCTAGCGGGTGCCTACAATGAGCAGTTCTTC
>-|TRBJ2-4|TRBV11-2|few
CASSPYGTRWVSKNIQYF
TGTGCCAGCAGCCCCTACGGAACTAGATGGGTTTCCAAAAACATTCAGTACTTC
>TRBD1|TRBJ1-2|TRBV24-1|-
CATSRDRVATF
TGTGCCACTTCGCGGGACAGGGTAGCAACCTTC
>-|TRBJ2-3|TRBV5-1|few
CASSHRSAEDTQYF
TGCGCCAGCAGCCATCGCAGCGCCGAAGATACGCAGTATTTT
>-|TRBJ2-5|TRBV5-6|-
CASSSGAFQETQYF
TGTGCCAGCAGCTCCGGGGCCTTTCAAGAGACCCAGTACTTC
>TRBD1|TRBJ1-2|TRBV27|-
CATSGQGNYGYTF
TGTGCCACCTCGGGACAGGGAAACTATGGCTACACCTTC
>-|TRBJ1-6|TRBV3-1|few
CASRPGGQWKSPLHF
TGTGCCAGCAGGCCGGGTGGACAGTGGAAATCACCCCTCCACTTT
>-|TRBJ2-7|TRBV30|few
CAWSVKQASYEQYF
TGTGCCTGGAGTGTAAAACAGGCCTCCTACGAGCAGTACTTC
>-|TRBJ1-4|TRBV5-1|-
CASSSTENEKLFF
TGCGCCAGCAGCTCGACAGAGAATGAAAAACTGTTTTTT
>TRBD2|TRBJ2-3|TRBV7-9|many
CASSLGLAGPFTDTQYF
TGTGCCAGCAGCTTGGGACTAGCGGGACCCTTCACAGATACGCAGTATTTT
>TRBD2|TRBJ2-7|TRBV7-9|-
CASRGTIPYEQYF
TGTGCCAGCAGAGGGACTATCCCGTACGAGCAGTACTTC
>TRBD1|TRBJ2-7|TRBV20-1|-
CSARDGTLQGLPYEQYF
TGCAGTGCTAGAGATGGGACCTTACAGGGGCTACCCTACGAGCAGTACTTC
>-|TRBJ2-7|TRBV29-1|-
CSVDSGEGSEQYF
TGCAGCGTTGATTCAGGGGAGGGGAGCGAGCAGTACTTC
>-|TRBJ2-7|TRBV2|-
CASTHMPPRRVAYEQYF
TGTGCCAGCACTCACATGCCCCCCAGAAGGGTAGCCTACGAGCAGTACTTC
>TRBD1|TRBJ1-4|TRBV5-5|-
CASSEPQGWYEKLFF
TGTGCCAGCAGCGAACCACAGGGGTGGTATGAAAAACTGTTTTTT
>TRBD1|TRBJ1-3|TRBV7-2|few
CASSQDRVDTIYF
TGTGCCAGCAGCCAGGACAGGGTAGACACCATATATTTT
>-|TRBJ1-1|TRBV7-9|many
CASSLGRLPEAFF
TGTGCCAGCAGCTTAGGCCGATTACCTGAAGCTTTCTTT
>-|TRBJ1-2|TRBV6-6|-
CASSYPEGGYTF
TGTGCCAGCAGTTACCCGGAGGGCGGCTACACCTTC
>TRBD2|TRBJ2-7|TRBV5-4|once
CASSFGSGGYEQYF
TGTGCCAGCAGCTTCGGGAGCGGGGGATACGAGCAGTACTTC
>TRBD1|TRBJ2-1|TRBV5-1|many
CASSAGQGIGFMSYNEQFF
TGCGCCAGCAGCGCTGGACAGGGTATCGGGTTCATGTCCTACAATGAGCAGTTCTTC
>TRBD2|TRBJ2-3|TRBV5-5|few
CASSFRTSGGAKGTDTQYF
TGTGCCAGCAGCTTTCGGACTAGCGGGGGGGCAAAGGGCACAGATACGCAGTATTTT
>TRBD1|TRBJ2-7|TRBV5-1|-
CASSWDLRQGNRGYYEQYF
TGCGCCAGCAGCTGGGATCTCAGACAGGGCAATAGAGGGTACTACGAGCAGTACTTC
>-|TRBJ1-1|TRBV24-1|-
CATSSEGSHTEAFF
TGTGCCACCAGTTCTGAGGGGTCCCACACTGAAGCTTTCTTT
>-|TRBJ2-7|TRBV4-1|-
CASSQLINYEQYF
TGCGCCAGCAGCCAACTTATTAACTACGAGCAGTACTTC
>TRBD1|TRBJ2-7|TRBV12-3/TRBV12-4|-
CASRDRGGNYEQYF
TGTGCCAGCAGAGACAGGGGGGGTAATTACGAGCAGTACTTC
>-|TRBJ1-5|TRBV20-1|-
CSASSPGRSNQPQHF
TGCAGTGCTAGCAGTCCAGGTCGGAGCAATCAGCCCCAGCATTTT
>TRBD2|TRBJ2-5|TRBV20-1|many
CSARGLAGGPPQYF
TGCAGTGCTAGGGGACTAGCGGGGGGGCCGCCCCAGTACTTC
>-|TRBJ2-1|TRBV24-1|-
CATSDPASEQFF
TGTGCCACCAGTGATCCCGCCAGTGAGCAGTTCTTC
>-|TRBJ2-2|TRBV7-3|few
CASTLPPPPGELFF
TGTGCCAGCACCCTACCGCCACCTCCCGGGGAGCTGTTTTTT
>TRBD2|TRBJ2-1|TRBV12-3/TRBV12-4|few
CASSFGGMEYNEQFF
TGTGCCAGCAGTTTCGGGGGGATGGAATACAATGAGCAGTTCTTC
>-|TRBJ1-2|TRBV18|few
CASSPLRVRDGYNYGYTF
TGTGCCAGCTCACCCCTGCGAGTCCGGGACGGCTACAACTATGGCTACACCTTC
>-|TRBJ1-5|TRBV4-1|-
CASSQVLLPYSNQPQHF
TGCGCCAGCAGCCAAGTCCTTTTACCTTATAGCAATCAGCCCCAGCATTTT
>TRBD2|TRBJ2-3|TRBV19|-
CASSSLAGGPPDTQYF
TGTGCCAGTAGTAGTCTCGCGGGAGGGCCTCCAGATACGCAGTATTTT
>-|TRBJ1-2|TRBV3-1|-
CASSQDTAYGYTF
TGTGCCAGCAGCCAAGATACAGCGTATGGCTACACCTTC
>-|TRBJ2-1|TRBV25-1|-
CASRGGDTYNEQFF
TGTGCCAGCAGGGGAGGGGACACATACAATGAGCAGTTCTTC